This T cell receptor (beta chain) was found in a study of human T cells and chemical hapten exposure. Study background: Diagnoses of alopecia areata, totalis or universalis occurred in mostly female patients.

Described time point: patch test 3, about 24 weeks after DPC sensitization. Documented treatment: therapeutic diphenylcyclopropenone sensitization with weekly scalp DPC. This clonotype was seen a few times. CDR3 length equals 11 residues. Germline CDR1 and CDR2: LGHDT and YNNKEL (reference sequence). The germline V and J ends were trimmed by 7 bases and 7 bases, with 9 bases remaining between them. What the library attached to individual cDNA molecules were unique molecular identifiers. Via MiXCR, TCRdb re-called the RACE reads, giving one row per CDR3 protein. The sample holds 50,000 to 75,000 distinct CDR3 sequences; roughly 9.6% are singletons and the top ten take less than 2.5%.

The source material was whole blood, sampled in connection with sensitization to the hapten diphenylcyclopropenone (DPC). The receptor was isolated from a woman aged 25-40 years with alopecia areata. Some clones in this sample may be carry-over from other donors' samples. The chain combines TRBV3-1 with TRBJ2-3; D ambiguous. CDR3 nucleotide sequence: TGTGCCAGCACAGCCGGGTATACGCAGTATTTT. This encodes CASTAGYTQYF.